The 18 T cell receptor beta chains presented below share a single source sample, sequenced in a study of cytomegalovirus exposure and HLA in healthy donors. The PCR contained 60 Vbeta and 13 Jbeta primers. Assay used: immunoSEQ multiplex PCR; TCRdb lists only in-frame clones, some missing. The table includes roughly 110,000 clones, approximately 70% detected once. Source material: PBMCs. The receptors stem from a woman younger than 45 in good health and CMV-seronegative.

The chain couples TRBV11-3 to TRBJ1-1, with a weak D call TRBD1 (6 bases). With 2 bases removed from V and 6 bases from J, the gap between germline ends came to 10 bases. Germline V lookup: CDR1 SGHNT, CDR2 YENEEA. The CDR3 loop spans 13 amino acids. CDR3 DNA: TGTGCCAGCAGCTTAAATACAGGGTCTGAAGCTTTCTTT. It codes for CASSLNTGSEAFF.

This chain links TRBV5-1 with TRBJ1-4; TRBD1 is a possible D gene (6 bases). CDR1 is SGHRS, CDR2 YFSETQ, per germline. Between the trimmed V and J ends, which lost 7 bases and 6 bases, there was a span of 13 bases. CDR3 size: 13 residues. CDR3 protein: CASSRGMDEKLFF. The CDR3 DNA is TGCGCCAGCTCTAGGGGGATGGATGAAAAACTGTTTTTT.

The CDR3 nucleotides are TGCGCCAGCAGCTTTAGCGGGAGGGCCTCGGGCAATGAGCAGTTCTTC. Translation gives CASSFSGRASGNEQFF. The chain recombines TRBV5-1 with TRBJ2-1; 11 bases line up with TRBD2. V lost 2 bases, J lost 6 bases, and 7 bases stayed unmatched. Germline-derived CDR1 and CDR2 are SGHRS and YFSETQ. CDR3 length: 16 residues.

The CDR3: CASSLGQGWYGYTF. CDR3 nucleotide sequence: TGTGCCAGCAGCTTGGGACAGGGGTGGTATGGCTACACCTTC. This chain uses TRBV7-9 with TRBJ1-2; the match to TRBD1 covers 10 bases. The germline V gene has CDR1 SEHNR and CDR2 FQNEAQ (reference sequence). V gave up 3 bases and J gave up 5 bases; unmatched junction bases: 3. The length of the CDR3 is 14 residues.

The J gene is TRBJ2-5, the V gene TRBV15; 14 nucleotides agree with TRBD2. This CDR3 contains 18 residues. In germline, CDR1 is LNHNV, CDR2 YYDKDF (reference sequence). V shed 3 bases and J 3 bases; nucleotides not matched to a gene: 9. CDR3 DNA: TGTGCCACCAGCAGGCCCCGACTAGCGGGGGGGCGAGAAGAGACCCAGTACTTC. Translating it yields CATSRPRLAGGREETQYF.

The chain uses TRBV15 and TRBJ1-2; no reliable D call. Between the trimmed V and J ends, which lost 0 bases and 0 bases, there was a span of 5 bases. The CDR3 is 14 residues long. CDR1 and CDR2 from the germline V gene are LNHNV and YYDKDF (reference sequence). CDR3 nucleotide sequence: TGTGCCACCAGCAGAGATTTCTCTAACTATGGCTACACCTTC. Translating it yields CATSRDFSNYGYTF.

The DNA for the CDR3 is TGTGCCAGCAGCCACCTTCCTCCCAACACTGAAGCTTTCTTT. It encodes CASSHLPPNTEAFF. The V call is TRBV4-2, the J call TRBJ1-1; D gene uncertain. The CDR3 consists of 14 residues. Trimming shortened V by 3 bases and J by 2 bases, and 10 bases separated the two germline ends. CDR1 is LGHNA and CDR2 is YNFKEQ in the germline V gene.

This clone came up a few times. V is TRBV27 and J is TRBJ2-2, with 9 bases fitting TRBD1. CDR3 length: 17 residues. Germline assignment: CDR1 MNHEY and CDR2 SMNVEV (reference sequence). Trimming took 5 bases from V and 5 from J; bases not matched to a gene: 12. DNA for the CDR3: TGTGCCAGCAGTCCGAGGACAGGGGAAGGGAGGACCGGGGAGCTGTTTTTT. Amino acids: CASSPRTGEGRTGELFF.

The chain links TRBV5-6 to TRBJ2-5; D is unclear. The CDR3 runs 14 residues. Germline CDR1 SGHDT, CDR2 YYEEEE. The ends were cut back, 4 bases at V and 2 bases at J, with 12 bases in the middle. The CDR3 DNA sequence: TGTGCCAGCAGCAGAACAGCCTTACAAGAGACCCAGTACTTC. Its protein product is CASSRTALQETQYF.

The rearrangement uses TRBV4-3 and TRBJ2-1; 11 nucleotides line up with TRBD2. The V segment lost 1 base and the J segment 8 bases; nucleotides outside the gene matches: 13. Germline V gene data show CDR1 as LGHNA and CDR2 as YSLEER. This CDR3 is 18 amino acids long. The CDR3 nucleotides are TGCGCCAGCAGCCAAGGTAAACCGGGACTAGCGGCTGTAGATGAGCAGTTCTTC. Translating gives CASSQGKPGLAAVDEQFF.

The chain uses TRBV4-2 and TRBJ2-3; the D is unclear. The CDR3 runs to 14 residues. CDR1 and CDR2 (germline): LGHNA, YNFKEQ. Trimming removed 1 base from V and 3 bases from J, with 8 bases in between. The CDR3 loop is CASSQAMTTDTQYF. CDR3 coding DNA: TGTGCCAGCAGCCAAGCCATGACAACAGATACGCAGTATTTT.

The chain joins TRBV19 to TRBJ1-2, with D possibly matching TRBD1 (6 bases). Trimming removed 3 bases at V and 2 bases at J, with 10 bases between. CDR3 size: 14 residues. The V gene's germline CDR1 is LNHDA and CDR2 SQIVND (reference sequence). CDR3 sequence reads: CASSITGINYGYTF. CDR3 sequence (DNA): TGTGCCAGTAGTATTACAGGGATAAACTATGGCTACACCTTC.

The V and J genes are TRBV10-3 and TRBJ1-6, with D tentatively TRBD1 (6 bases). V lost 4 bases to trimming and J lost 6 bases, with 13 bases between them. The CDR3 has 15 amino acids. Germline lookup yields CDR1 ENHRY and CDR2 SYGVKD. The DNA of the CDR3 is TGTGCCATCAGTGGGGAGGGGGGATTTAATTCACCCCTCCACTTT. Translated, it gives CAISGEGGFNSPLHF.

The rearrangement uses TRBV9 and TRBJ1-3; D is uncertain. This CDR3 comprises 14 residues. The V end lost 0 bases, the J end lost 0 bases, and 4 bases lay between the germline ends. The germline CDR1 and CDR2 sequences are SGDLS and YYNGEE. As DNA, the CDR3 is TGTGCCAGCAGCGTAGGGCCCTCTGGAAACACCATATATTTT. This codes for CASSVGPSGNTIYF.

Only a few counts were recorded for this clone. The V and J genes are TRBV29-1 and TRBJ1-2, with a weak D call TRBD1 (5 bases). CDR1 is SQVTM and CDR2 is ANQGSEA in the germline V gene. The V end was cut by 4 bases, the J end by 4 bases, with 13 bases between. This CDR3 comprises 13 residues. CDR3: CSVGLGQPYGYTF. In DNA, the CDR3 is TGCAGCGTTGGGCTGGGGCAGCCCTATGGCTACACCTTC.

The rearrangement joins TRBV9 to TRBJ2-1, with 10 bases lining up with TRBD2. The V segment lost 1 base and the J segment 3 bases; nucleotides outside the gene matches: 19. This CDR3 spans 21 amino acids. Germline V gene data show CDR1 as SGDLS and CDR2 as YYNGEE. The CDR3 region is CASSVSFLWSPSGGSYNEQFF. In DNA form, the CDR3 reads TGTGCCAGCAGCGTAAGCTTCCTGTGGTCGCCTAGCGGGGGAAGCTACAATGAGCAGTTCTTC. The complete variable domain, with remaining parts taken from reference TRBV9 and TRBJ2-1, reads DSGVTQTPKHLITATGQRVTLRCSPRSGDLSVYWYQQSLDQGLQFLIQYYNGEERAKGNILERFSAQQFPDLHSELNLSSLELGDSALYFCASSVSFLWSPSGGSYNEQFFGPGTRLTVL.

The chain is built from TRBV18 and TRBJ1-1, with TRBD1 identical over 9 bases. The CDR3 consists of 14 residues. Germline CDR1 reads KGHSH; CDR2 reads LQKENI. V dropped 2 bases and J dropped 6; count of bases not matched to a gene: 4. The CDR3 region is CASSPGQGLAEAFF. The CDR3 DNA reads TGTGCCAGCTCACCAGGACAGGGGCTAGCTGAAGCTTTCTTT.

This clone was seen just once. CDR3 sequence reads: CASSPSPRGERTEAFF. CDR3 coding DNA: TGTGCCAGCAGCCCTAGTCCGCGGGGAGAGCGGACTGAAGCTTTCTTT. V usage is TRBV5-4 and J usage is TRBJ1-1; no firm D call. Germline lookup yields CDR1 SGHNT and CDR2 YYREEE (reference sequence). The CDR3 is 16 amino acids. V shed 4 bases and J shed 5 bases, with 21 bases lying between them.